This T cell receptor (beta chain) was observed in a study of blood T cell repertoires in COVID-19. Here immunoSEQ multiplex PCR was the method, and the copy in TCRdb shows in-frame clones only, minus some. Of fewer than 250,000 clones listed, 86% are singletons. CDR1 is SGHAT and CDR2 is FQNNGV in the germline V gene. V lost 2 bases to trimming and J lost 7 bases, with 18 bases between them. The CDR3 sequence is 15 residues long. What was sequenced was peripheral blood. The rearrangement uses TRBV11-2 and TRBJ2-7, with TRBD1 as a possible D gene (6 bases). This TCR derives from a woman aged 55 to 70 who had recovered from COVID-19. In nucleotides, the CDR3 is TGTGCCAGCAGCTTATCCGGCTTCCCGCAGGGGGAGCAGTACTTC. As protein: CASSLSGFPQGEQYF.